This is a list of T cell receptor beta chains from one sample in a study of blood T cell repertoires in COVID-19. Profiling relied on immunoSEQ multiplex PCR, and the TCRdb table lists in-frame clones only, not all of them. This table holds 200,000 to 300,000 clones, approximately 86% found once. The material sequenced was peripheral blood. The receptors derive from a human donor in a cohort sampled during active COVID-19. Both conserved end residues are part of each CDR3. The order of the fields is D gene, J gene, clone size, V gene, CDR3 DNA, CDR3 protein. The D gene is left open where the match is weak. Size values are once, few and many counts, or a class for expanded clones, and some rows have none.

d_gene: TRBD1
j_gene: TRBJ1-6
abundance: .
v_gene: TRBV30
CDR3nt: TGTGCCTGGAGTCCTAGAGGGGGCCTGCGACCCCTCCACTTT
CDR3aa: CAWSPRGGLRPLHF

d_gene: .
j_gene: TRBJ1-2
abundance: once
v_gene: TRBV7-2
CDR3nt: TGTGCCAGCAGCTTAGGTCGAGACTATGGCTACACCTTC
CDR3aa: CASSLGRDYGYTF

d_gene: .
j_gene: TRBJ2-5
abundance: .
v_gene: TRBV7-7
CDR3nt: TGTGCTAGCAGCTTAGCGGGACAGGGCCAAGAGACCCAGTACTTC
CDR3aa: CASSLAGQGQETQYF

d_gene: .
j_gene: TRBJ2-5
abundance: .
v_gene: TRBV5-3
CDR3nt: TGTGCCAGAAGCTCTACCCCCGTGAGGAAAAAGACCCAGTACTTC
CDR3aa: CARSSTPVRKKTQYF

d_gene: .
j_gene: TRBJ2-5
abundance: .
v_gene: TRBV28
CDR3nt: TGTGCCAGCAGTGTACCAGGGCGGGACGAGACCCAGTACTTC
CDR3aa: CASSVPGRDETQYF

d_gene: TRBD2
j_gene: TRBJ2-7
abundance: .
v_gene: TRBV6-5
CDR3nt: TGTGCCAGCAGTTACTACCGGGAGGGTGGGTACGAGCAGTACTTC
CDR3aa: CASSYYREGGYEQYF

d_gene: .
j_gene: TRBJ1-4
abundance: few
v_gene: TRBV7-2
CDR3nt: TGTGCCAGCAGCTTAACTTCGGAGGGTGAAAAACTGTTTTTT
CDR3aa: CASSLTSEGEKLFF

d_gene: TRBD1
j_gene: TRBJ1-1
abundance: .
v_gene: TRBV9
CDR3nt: TGTGCCAGCAGCCCAGACAGGGACACTGAAGCTTTCTTT
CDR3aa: CASSPDRDTEAFF

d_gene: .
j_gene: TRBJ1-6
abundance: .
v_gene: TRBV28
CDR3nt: TGTGCCAGCAGCCTTCGGAGTTCACCCCTCCACTTT
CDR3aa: CASSLRSSPLHF

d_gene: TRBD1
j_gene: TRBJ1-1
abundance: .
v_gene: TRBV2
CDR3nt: TGTGCCAGCAGTGAAGGGCGCAGGGGGCCATGGTACACTGAAGCTTTCTTT
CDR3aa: CASSEGRRGPWYTEAFF

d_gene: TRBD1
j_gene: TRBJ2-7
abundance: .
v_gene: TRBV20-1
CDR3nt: TGCAGTGCTAGTTCGGACAGGTATTACGAGCAGTACTTC
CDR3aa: CSASSDRYYEQYF

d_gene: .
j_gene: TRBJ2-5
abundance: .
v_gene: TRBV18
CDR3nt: TGTGCCAGCTCACCACCGTTGGGGAGCGGAGAGACCCAGTACTTC
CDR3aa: CASSPPLGSGETQYF

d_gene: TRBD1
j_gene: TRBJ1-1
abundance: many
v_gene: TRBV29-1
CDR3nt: TGCAGGAACGGACAGGGGGATCGGGGGAGAACTGAAGCTTTCTTT
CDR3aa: CRNGQGDRGRTEAFF

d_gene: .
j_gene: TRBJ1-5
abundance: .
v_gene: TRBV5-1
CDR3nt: TGCGCCAGCAGCTTGGCCTCCGGAGAGCCCCAGCATTTT
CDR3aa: CASSLASGEPQHF

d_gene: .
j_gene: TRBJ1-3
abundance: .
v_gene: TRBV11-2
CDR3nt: TGTGCCAGCAGCCTTCGAGCAGGAAACACCATATATTTT
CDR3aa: CASSLRAGNTIYF

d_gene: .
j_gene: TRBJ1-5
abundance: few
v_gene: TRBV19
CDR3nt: TGTGCCACCGGGACACGCCGTGATCAGCCCCAGCATTTT
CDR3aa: CATGTRRDQPQHF

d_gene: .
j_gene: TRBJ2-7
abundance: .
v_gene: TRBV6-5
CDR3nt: TGTGCCAGCAGTTACACCGGGACTCTCTACGAGCAGTACTTC
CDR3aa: CASSYTGTLYEQYF

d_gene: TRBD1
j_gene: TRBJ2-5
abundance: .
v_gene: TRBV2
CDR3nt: TGTGCCAGCAGTTTAACAGGGGAGCAGACCCAGTACTTC
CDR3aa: CASSLTGEQTQYF

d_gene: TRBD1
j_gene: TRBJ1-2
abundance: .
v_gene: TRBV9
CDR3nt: TGTGCCAGCAGCGGATTATTGGGACAGTTGGCCTCGGGGTATGGCTACACCTTC
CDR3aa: CASSGLLGQLASGYGYTF

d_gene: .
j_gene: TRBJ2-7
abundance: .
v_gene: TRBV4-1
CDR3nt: TGCGCCAGCAGCCCGAGAAGTCTCTACGAGCAGTACTTC
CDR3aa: CASSPRSLYEQYF

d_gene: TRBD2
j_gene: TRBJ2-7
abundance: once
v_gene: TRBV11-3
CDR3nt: TGTGCCAGCAGCTTCGAACTAGCGGGAGTCAACGAGCAGTACTTC
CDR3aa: CASSFELAGVNEQYF

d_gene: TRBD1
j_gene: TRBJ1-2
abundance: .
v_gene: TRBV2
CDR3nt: TGTGCCAGCAGGATGGACAGGTTTAACTATGGCTACACCTTC
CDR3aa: CASRMDRFNYGYTF

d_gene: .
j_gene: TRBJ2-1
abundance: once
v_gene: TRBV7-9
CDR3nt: TGTGCCAGCAGCTTATCGCAGGGTTATACGTACAATGAGCAGTTCTTC
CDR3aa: CASSLSQGYTYNEQFF

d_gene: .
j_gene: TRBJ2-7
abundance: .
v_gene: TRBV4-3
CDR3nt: TGCGCCAGCAGCCTCCTGACAGGGGCGGGGGACGAGCAGTACTTC
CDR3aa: CASSLLTGAGDEQYF

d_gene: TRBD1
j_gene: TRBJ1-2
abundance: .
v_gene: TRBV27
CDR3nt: TGTGCCAGCAGCCAGGACAGGGCCTATGGCTACACCTTC
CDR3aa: CASSQDRAYGYTF

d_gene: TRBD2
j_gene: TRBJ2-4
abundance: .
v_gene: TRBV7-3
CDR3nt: TGTGCCAGCAGCGTTCTAGCGGGCCTTCTAGCCAAAAACATTCAGTACTTC
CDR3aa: CASSVLAGLLAKNIQYF

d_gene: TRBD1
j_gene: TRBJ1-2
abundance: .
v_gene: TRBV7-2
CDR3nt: TGTGCCAGCAGAAGGGACAGAAATAACTATGGCTACACCTTC
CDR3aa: CASRRDRNNYGYTF

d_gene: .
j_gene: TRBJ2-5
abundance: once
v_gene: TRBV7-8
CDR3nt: TGTGCCAGCAGCTTACGGGCCGTCCGGGGGGAGACCCAGTACTTC
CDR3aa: CASSLRAVRGETQYF

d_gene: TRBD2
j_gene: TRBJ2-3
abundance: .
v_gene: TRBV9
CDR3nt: TGTGCCAGCAGCCGGGGGGTAGCCGGATCAGATACGCAGTATTTT
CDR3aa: CASSRGVAGSDTQYF

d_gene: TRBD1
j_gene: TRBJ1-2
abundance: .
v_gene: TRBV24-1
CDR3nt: TGTGCCACCAGTGAAGACGGGACAGACTATGGCTACACCTTC
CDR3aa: CATSEDGTDYGYTF

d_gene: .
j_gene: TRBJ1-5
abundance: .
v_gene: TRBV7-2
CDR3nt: TGTGCCAGCAGCTCCACAGGATCGAGCAATCAGCCCCAGCATTTT
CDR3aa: CASSSTGSSNQPQHF

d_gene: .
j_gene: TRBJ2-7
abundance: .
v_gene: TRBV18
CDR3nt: TGTGCCAGCTCACCGACTCGACTGGCTACCTACGAGCAGTACTTC
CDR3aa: CASSPTRLATYEQYF

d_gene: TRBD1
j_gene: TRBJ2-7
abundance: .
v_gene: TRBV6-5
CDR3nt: TGTGCCAGCAGTTCATTTGGACAGGGGGCAATTTGGGAGCAGTACTTC
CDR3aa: CASSSFGQGAIWEQYF

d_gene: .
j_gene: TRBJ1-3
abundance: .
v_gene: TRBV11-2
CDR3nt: TGTGCCAGCAGCTTACTCCGGGGACAAACCCGAAACACCATATATTTT
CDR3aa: CASSLLRGQTRNTIYF

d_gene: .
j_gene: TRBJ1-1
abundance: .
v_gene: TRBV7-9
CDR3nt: TGTGCCAGCAGCTTGAATATGGGCAACACTGAAGCTTTCTTT
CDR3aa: CASSLNMGNTEAFF

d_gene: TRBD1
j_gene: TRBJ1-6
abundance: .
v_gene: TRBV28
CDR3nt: TGTGCCAGCAGTTTTAAGACAGGGTTGATCTCACCCCTCCACTTT
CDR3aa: CASSFKTGLISPLHF